The clone carrying this TCR beta chain has only one observation. Its matching antigen is unknown. The V gene end was trimmed by 1 base and the J gene end by 4 bases; junction bases not matched to a gene: 7. Germline CDR1 is SGHRS and CDR2 is YFSETQ. This CDR3 is built from 16 residues. These donors, healthy bone marrow donors, were studied. This sample was taken from a study of cytomegalovirus exposure and HLA in healthy donors. Overall study findings and caveats: A missense DCLRE1C variant was associated with V- and J-gene trimming of TCR beta chains in a later analysis, and an independent cohort replicated the association. Among immune exposure information, only CMV serostatus was available.

Amplification used 60 Vbeta primers and 13 Jbeta primers. Generated by immunoSEQ multiplex PCR, the TCRdb table keeps only in-frame clones and is missing some. The sample includes 220,000 or so clones, 82% of them seen just once. The V call is TRBV5-1, the J call TRBJ2-5; 10 bases match TRBD1. The sequence was obtained from a woman aged 40 to 50 in good health and CMV-seronegative. Sequenced input: PBMCs. The CDR3 reads CASSLTLRTGGETQYF. The DNA of the CDR3 is TGCGCCAGCAGCTTGACCCTAAGGACAGGGGGAGAGACCCAGTACTTC.